This note documents a single TCR beta chain sequence. The entry originates in a study of OX40 agonist ivuxolimab in advanced cancers. Data came from immunoSEQ multiplex PCR; TCRdb stores just in-frame clones and leaves some out. The sample yields under 15,000 clones, approximately 78% seen once. This CDR3 has 15 residues. After removal of 3 bases from V and 6 bases from J, the junction contained 9 bases not matched to a gene. Germline CDR1 reads MNHNS; CDR2 reads SASEGT. The sample here was CD4+ or CD8+ T cells sorted from blood, taken in a trial of the OX40 agonist ivuxolimab. The chain recombines TRBV6-1 with TRBJ2-3, with 7 bases fitting TRBD2. The TCR sequence derives from an adult with an advanced solid tumor such as melanoma, head and neck, liver or kidney cancer. The CDR3 here is CASSEGLNIWDTQYF. CDR3 coding DNA: TGTGCCAGCAGTGAGGGACTAAACATTTGGGATACGCAGTATTTT.